The source of this TCR beta chain is a study of blood T cell repertoires in COVID-19. Overall study: Whether acute or convalescent, the COVID-19 samples came from the United States, Italy and Spain. Nucleic acid was either cDNA or gDNA, and it came from T cells, B-cell-depleted T cells, or PBMCs.

This clone appeared a few times. Per the original data handling: By means of reference gene primer amplification, nucleated cell counts were estimated. Clones were sequenced by immunoSEQ multiplex PCR, and TCRdb holds only the in-frame ones, with some missing. V, J and clone size were drawn from that table, and D and trimming were deduced from the DNA. The table has about 190,000 clones, 65% to 80% seen once. The V gene's germline CDR1 is SGHVS and CDR2 FQNEAQ. This CDR3 spans 12 amino acids. Trimming removed 3 bases from V and 5 bases from J, with 4 bases in between. The J gene is TRBJ2-2, the V gene TRBV7-8, with no clear D. Sequencing input: peripheral blood. This clonotype was obtained from a woman in her 50s with acute or convalescent COVID-19. The CDR3 nucleotides are TGTGCCAGCAGCTTTCAGACCGGGGAGCTGTTTTTT. It is translated as CASSFQTGELFF.